This paragraph covers one T cell receptor beta chain sequence. Its antigen is undetermined. CD8 cells classed as naive were CD45RO-negative and positively selected for CCR7, excluding terminally differentiated effector memory CD45RA+ cells. The source of the sample is a study of shared clonotypes between healthy human individuals. Study results and caveats: Generally, estimated richness proved larger in naive subsets than it did in memory subsets. It was observed that approximately 5% of naive CD4 clonotypes were shared across a handful of donors. The study sampled only blood, and tissue repertoires likely differ.

The CDR3 is 16 residues long. CDR1 and CDR2 from the germline V gene are LGHNA and YNFKEQ. Trimming removed 0 bases from V and 0 bases from J, with 6 bases in between. Template for every sorted-subset replicate PCR totaled about 0.2 ug DNA, some 30,000 T cell genomes. Sequencing used immunoSEQ multiplex PCR; TCRdb keeps in-frame clones, though not all of them. The sample shows 1.5 million to 2.5 million clones, roughly 95% of them seen only once. The sample was naive CD8+ T cells sorted from blood. The chain links TRBV4-2 to TRBJ2-6, with D unresolved. This clonotype was obtained from a man aged 18 to 30 in good health. The CDR3 DNA sequence: TGTGCCAGCAGCCAAGACGTCCCCTCTGGGGCCAACGTCCTGACTTTC. It encodes CASSQDVPSGANVLTF.